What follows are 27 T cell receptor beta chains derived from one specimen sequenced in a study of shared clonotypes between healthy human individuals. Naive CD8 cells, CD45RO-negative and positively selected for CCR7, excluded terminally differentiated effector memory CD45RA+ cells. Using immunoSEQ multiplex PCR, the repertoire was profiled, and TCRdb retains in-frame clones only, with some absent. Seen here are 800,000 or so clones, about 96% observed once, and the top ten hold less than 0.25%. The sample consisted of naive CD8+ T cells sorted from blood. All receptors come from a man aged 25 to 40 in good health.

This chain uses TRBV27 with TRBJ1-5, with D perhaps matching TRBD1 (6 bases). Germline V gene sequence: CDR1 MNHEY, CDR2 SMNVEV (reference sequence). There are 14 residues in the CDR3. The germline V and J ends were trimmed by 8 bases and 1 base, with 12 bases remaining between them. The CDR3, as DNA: TGTGCCAGCGCCCCCACAGGGAGCAATCAGCCCCAGCATTTT. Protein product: CASAPTGSNQPQHF.

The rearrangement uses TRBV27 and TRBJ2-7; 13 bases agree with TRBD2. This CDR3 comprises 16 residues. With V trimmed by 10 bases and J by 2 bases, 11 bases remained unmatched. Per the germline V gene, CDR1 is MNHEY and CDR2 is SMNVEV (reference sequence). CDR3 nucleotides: TGTGCCACGCTCGGGACTAGCGGGACGGTCCCCTACGAGCAGTACTTC. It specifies CATLGTSGTVPYEQYF.

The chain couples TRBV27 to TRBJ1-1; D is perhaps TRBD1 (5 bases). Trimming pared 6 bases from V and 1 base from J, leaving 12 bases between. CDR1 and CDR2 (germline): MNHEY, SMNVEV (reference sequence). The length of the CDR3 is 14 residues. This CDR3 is CASRAGFRNTEAFF. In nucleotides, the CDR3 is TGTGCCAGCAGGGCAGGGTTTCGGAACACTGAAGCTTTCTTT.

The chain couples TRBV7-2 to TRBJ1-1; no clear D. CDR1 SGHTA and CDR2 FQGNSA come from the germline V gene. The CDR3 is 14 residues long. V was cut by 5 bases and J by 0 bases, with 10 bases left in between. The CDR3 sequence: CASSTAPMNTEAFF. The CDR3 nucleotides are TGTGCCAGCAGCACCGCACCCATGAACACTGAAGCTTTCTTT.

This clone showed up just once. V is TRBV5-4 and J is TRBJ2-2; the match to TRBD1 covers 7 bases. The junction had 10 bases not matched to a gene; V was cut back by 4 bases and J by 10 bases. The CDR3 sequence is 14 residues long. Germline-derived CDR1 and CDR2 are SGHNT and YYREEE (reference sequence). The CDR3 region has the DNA TGTGCCAGCAGCGCAGACAGGGATAAGACGGAGCTGTTTTTT. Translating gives CASSADRDKTELFF.

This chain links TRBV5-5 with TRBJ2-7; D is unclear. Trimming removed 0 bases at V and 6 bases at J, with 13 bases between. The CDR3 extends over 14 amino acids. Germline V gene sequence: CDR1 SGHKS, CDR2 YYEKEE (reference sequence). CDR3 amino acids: CASSLVTLRSEQYF. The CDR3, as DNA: TGTGCCAGCAGCTTGGTGACCCTTAGGAGCGAGCAGTACTTC.

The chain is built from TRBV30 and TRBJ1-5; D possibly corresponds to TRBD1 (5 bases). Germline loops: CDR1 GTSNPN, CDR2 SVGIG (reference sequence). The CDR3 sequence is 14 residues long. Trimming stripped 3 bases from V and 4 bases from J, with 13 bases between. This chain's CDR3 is CAWRATDYNQPQHF. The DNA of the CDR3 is TGTGCCTGGAGGGCGACAGATTATAATCAGCCCCAGCATTTT. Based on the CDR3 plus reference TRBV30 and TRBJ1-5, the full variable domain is SQTIHQWPATLVQPVGSPLSLECTVEGTSNPNLYWYRQAAGRGLQLLFYSVGIGQISSEVPQNLSASRPQDRQFILSSKKLLLSDSGFYLCAWRATDYNQPQHFGDGTRLSIL.

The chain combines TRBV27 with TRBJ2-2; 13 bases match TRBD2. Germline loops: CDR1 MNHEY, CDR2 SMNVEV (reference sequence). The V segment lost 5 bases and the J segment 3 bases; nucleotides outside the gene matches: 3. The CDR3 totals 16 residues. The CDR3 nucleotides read TGTGCCAGCAGTCCACTAGCGGGAGGGTACACCGGGGAGCTGTTTTTT. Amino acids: CASSPLAGGYTGELFF.

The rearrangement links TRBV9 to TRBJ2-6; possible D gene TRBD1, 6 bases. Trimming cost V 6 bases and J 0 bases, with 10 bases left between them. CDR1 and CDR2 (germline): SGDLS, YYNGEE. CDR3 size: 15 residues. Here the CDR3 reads CASKQGYSGANVLTF. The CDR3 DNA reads TGTGCCAGCAAACAGGGCTACTCTGGGGCCAACGTCCTGACTTTC.

The CDR3 is CASSVDGLTETQYF. CDR3 sequence (DNA): TGTGCCAGCAGCGTAGATGGACTCACGGAGACCCAGTACTTC. The chain uses TRBV9 and TRBJ2-5, with D possibly TRBD2 on 5 matching bases. Germline CDR1 is SGDLS and CDR2 is YYNGEE. The CDR3 is 14 residues long. V lost 0 bases and J lost 5, with 11 bases in between.

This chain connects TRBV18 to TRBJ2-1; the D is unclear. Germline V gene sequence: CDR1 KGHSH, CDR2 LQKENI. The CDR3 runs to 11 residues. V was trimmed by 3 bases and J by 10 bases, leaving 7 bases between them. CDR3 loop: CASSPRFEQFF. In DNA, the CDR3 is TGTGCCAGCTCACCGCGATTCGAGCAGTTCTTC.

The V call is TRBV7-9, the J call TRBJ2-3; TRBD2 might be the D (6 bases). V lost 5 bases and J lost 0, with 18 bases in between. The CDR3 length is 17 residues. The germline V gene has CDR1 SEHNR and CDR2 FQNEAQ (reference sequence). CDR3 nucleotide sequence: TGTGCCAGCAGCCCGTTCACTGGACTACCGAGCACAGATACGCAGTATTTT. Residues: CASSPFTGLPSTDTQYF.

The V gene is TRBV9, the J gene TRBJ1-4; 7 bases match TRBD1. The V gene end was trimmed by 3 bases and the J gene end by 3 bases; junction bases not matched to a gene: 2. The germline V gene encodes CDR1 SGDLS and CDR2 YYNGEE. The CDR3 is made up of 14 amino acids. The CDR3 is CASSARGSNEKLFF. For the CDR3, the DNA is TGTGCCAGCAGCGCCAGGGGGTCTAATGAAAAACTGTTTTTT.

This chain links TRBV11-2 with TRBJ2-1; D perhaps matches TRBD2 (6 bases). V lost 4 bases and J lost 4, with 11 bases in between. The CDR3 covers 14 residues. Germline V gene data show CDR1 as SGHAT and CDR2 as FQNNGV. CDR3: CASSWEDFYNEQFF. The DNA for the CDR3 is TGTGCCAGCAGCTGGGAGGACTTTTACAATGAGCAGTTCTTC.

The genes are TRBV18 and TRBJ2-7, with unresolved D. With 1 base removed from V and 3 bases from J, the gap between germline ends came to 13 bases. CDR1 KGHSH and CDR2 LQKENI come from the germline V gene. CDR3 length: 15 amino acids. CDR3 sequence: CASSPLLSSVYEQYF. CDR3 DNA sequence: TGTGCCAGCTCACCACTCCTTAGTTCGGTCTACGAGCAGTACTTC.

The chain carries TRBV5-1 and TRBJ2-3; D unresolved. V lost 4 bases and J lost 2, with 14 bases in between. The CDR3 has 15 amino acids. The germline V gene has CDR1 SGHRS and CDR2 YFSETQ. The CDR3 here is CASSLVAPATDTQYF. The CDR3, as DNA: TGCGCCAGCAGCCTAGTAGCCCCTGCCACAGATACGCAGTATTTT.

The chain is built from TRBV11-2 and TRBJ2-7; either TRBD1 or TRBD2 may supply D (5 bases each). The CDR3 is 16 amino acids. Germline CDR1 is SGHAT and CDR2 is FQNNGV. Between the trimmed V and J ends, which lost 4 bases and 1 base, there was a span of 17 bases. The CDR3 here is CASSSYTGTDSYEQYF. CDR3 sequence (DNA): TGTGCCAGCAGCTCTTACACCGGGACCGATTCCTACGAGCAGTACTTC.

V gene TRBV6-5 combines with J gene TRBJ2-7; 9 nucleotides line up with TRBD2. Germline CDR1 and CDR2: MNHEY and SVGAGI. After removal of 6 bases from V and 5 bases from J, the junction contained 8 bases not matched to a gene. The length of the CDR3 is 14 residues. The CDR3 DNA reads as TGTGCCAGCAGCCCGGGACTAGCTGTGGACGAGCAGTACTTC. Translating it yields CASSPGLAVDEQYF.

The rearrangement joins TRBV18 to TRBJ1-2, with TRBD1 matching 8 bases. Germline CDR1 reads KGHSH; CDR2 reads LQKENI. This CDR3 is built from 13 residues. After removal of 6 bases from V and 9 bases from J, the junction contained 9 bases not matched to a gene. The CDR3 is CASSQDRVESYTF. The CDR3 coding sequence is TGTGCCAGCTCCCAGGACAGGGTGGAAAGCTACACCTTC. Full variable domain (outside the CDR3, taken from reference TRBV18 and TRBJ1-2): NAGVMQNPRHLVRRRGQEARLRCSPMKGHSHVYWYRQLPEEGLKFMVYLQKENIIDESGMPKERFSAEFPKEGPSILRIQQVVRGDSAAYFCASSQDRVESYTFGSGTRLTVV.

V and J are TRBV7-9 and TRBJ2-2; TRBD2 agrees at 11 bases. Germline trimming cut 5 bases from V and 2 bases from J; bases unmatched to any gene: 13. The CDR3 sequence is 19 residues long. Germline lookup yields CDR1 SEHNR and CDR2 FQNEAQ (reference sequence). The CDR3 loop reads CASSHMGLGLAVNTGELFF. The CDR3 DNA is TGTGCCAGCAGCCATATGGGCCTGGGACTAGCGGTAAACACCGGGGAGCTGTTTTTT.

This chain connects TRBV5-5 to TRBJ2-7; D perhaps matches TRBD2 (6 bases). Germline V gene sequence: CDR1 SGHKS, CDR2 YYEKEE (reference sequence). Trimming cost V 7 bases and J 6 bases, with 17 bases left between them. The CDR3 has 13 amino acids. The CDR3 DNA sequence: TGTGCCAGCCGACACCCGGGAGTTGGCGAGCAGTACTTC. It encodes CASRHPGVGEQYF.

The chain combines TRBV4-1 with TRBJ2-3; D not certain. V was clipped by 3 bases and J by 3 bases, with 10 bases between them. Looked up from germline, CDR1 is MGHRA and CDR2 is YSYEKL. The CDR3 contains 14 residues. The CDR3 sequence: CASSHDMATDTQYF. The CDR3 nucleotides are TGCGCCAGCAGCCACGACATGGCAACAGATACGCAGTATTTT.

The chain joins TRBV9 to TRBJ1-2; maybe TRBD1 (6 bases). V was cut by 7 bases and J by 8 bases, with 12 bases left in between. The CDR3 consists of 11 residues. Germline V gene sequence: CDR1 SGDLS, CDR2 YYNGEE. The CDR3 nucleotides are TGTGCCAGCGGCGGGGGGCTCGGCTACACCTTC. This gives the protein CASGGGLGYTF.

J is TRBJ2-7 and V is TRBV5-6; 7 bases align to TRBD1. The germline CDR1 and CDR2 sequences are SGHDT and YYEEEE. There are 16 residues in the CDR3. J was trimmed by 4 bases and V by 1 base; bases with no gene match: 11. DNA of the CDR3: TGTGCCAGCAGCTTGCAGACAGGGTACGTCGTTTACGAGCAGTACTTC. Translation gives CASSLQTGYVVYEQYF.

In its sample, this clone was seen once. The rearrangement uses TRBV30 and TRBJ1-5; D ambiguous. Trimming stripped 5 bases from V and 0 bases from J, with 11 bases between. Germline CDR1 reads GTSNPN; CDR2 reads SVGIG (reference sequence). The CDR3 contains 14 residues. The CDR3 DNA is TGTGCCTGGGGGCCCGACGGTAGCAATCAGCCCCAGCATTTT. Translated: CAWGPDGSNQPQHF.

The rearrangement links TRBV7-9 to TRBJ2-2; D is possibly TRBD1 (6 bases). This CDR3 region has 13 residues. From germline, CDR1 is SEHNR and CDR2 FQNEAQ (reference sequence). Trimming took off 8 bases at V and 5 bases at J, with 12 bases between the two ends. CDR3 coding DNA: TGTGCCAGCCCCAACAGGGAAACCGGGGAGCTGTTTTTT. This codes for CASPNRETGELFF.

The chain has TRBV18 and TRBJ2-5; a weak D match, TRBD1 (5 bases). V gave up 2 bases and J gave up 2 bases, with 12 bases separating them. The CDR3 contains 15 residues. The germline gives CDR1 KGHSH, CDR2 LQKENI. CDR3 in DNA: TGTGCCAGCTCACCAGACGACAGTCCGCAAGAGACCCAGTACTTC. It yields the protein CASSPDDSPQETQYF.